The rows below give T cell receptor beta chains drawn from one sample of a study of T cells after yellow fever vaccination. TCRdb reprocessed the 5' RACE reads via MiXCR and lists one record per CDR3 protein. Of about 130,000 distinct CDR3 sequences in the sample, 8.9% were seen once. The starting material was CD8+ T cells sorted from PBMCs, obtained on the day of the yellow fever booster vaccination. Receptor source: a man younger than 35 who received the YFV17D yellow fever vaccine. CDR3s include the opening cysteine and the closing phenylalanine or tryptophan. The D gene is left open where the match is weak. Size tells how often a clone was seen (once, few, many) or the class of an expanded clone, and some rows leave it out.

V	J	size	D	CDR3	DNA
TRBV6-5	TRBJ2-4	many	NA	CASGQGPLAKNIQYF	TGTGCCAGCGGCCAGGGGCCTCTAGCCAAAAACATTCAGTACTTC
TRBV6-2/TRBV6-3	TRBJ2-7	few	TRBD1	CASSSKGQGFYYEQYF	TGTGCCAGCAGTTCAAAGGGACAGGGCTTTTACTACGAGCAGTACTTC
TRBV6-5	TRBJ1-1	few	NA	CASSYSSLTNTEAFF	TGTGCCAGCAGTTACTCGTCACTGACCAACACTGAAGCTTTCTTT
TRBV7-9	TRBJ2-1	NA	TRBD2	CASSLVGEGFF	TGTGCCAGCAGCTTGGTCGGGGAGGGGTTCTTC
TRBV9	TRBJ2-2	few	TRBD2	CASPLAGGRTGELFF	TGTGCCAGCCCCCTAGCGGGGGGGCGCACCGGGGAGCTGTTTTTT
TRBV4-2	TRBJ2-7	few	NA	CASSQESLAYEQYF	TGTGCCAGCAGCCAAGAAAGCCTGGCCTACGAGCAGTACTTC
TRBV7-3	TRBJ1-3	NA	NA	CASSLYRQSGNTIYF	TGTGCCAGCAGCTTATATCGGCAGAGTGGAAACACCATATATTTT
TRBV4-1	TRBJ2-5	NA	TRBD1	CASSPQDRKETQYF	TGCGCCAGCAGCCCACAGGACAGGAAAGAGACCCAGTACTTC
TRBV7-7	TRBJ2-2	many	TRBD1	CASSLKTGVTGELFF	TGTGCCAGCAGCTTAAAGACAGGGGTGACCGGGGAGCTGTTTTTT
TRBV11-2	TRBJ1-2	NA	NA	CASSLNDVGGYTF	TGTGCCAGCAGCTTAAACGACGTAGGGGGCTACACCTTC
TRBV20-1	TRBJ1-1	many	NA	CSARVALEAFF	TGCAGTGCCAGAGTGGCCTTGGAAGCTTTCTTT
TRBV7-2	TRBJ2-1	few	TRBD2	CASSLRDRGGSDEQFF	TGTGCCAGCAGCTTAAGGGACCGGGGGGGCTCGGATGAGCAGTTCTTC
TRBV7-8	TRBJ1-5	NA	NA	CASSLGPGSDQPQHF	TGTGCCAGCAGCCTCGGACCGGGGAGCGATCAGCCCCAGCATTTT
TRBV7-3	TRBJ2-5	few	TRBD1	CASSPGTGGQETQYF	TGTGCCAGCAGCCCCGGGACAGGGGGCCAAGAGACCCAGTACTTC
TRBV6-5	TRBJ2-3	NA	TRBD2	CASSLYLAGGQDTQYF	TGTGCCAGCAGTCTTTACCTAGCGGGGGGGCAAGATACGCAGTATTTT
TRBV7-8	TRBJ2-3	few	NA	CASSLEAGSTDTQYF	TGTGCCAGCAGCTTAGAGGCAGGAAGCACAGATACGCAGTATTTT
TRBV20-1	TRBJ2-7	NA	TRBD1	CSAGTGGYEQYF	TGCAGTGCTGGGACAGGGGGTTACGAGCAGTACTTC
TRBV29-1	TRBJ2-5	NA	TRBD2	CSVVGLAGKQETQYF	TGCAGCGTTGTAGGTCTAGCGGGGAAGCAAGAGACCCAGTACTTC